This is a list of T cell receptor beta chains from one sample in a study of T cell changes during pregnancy in multiple sclerosis. Using immunoSEQ multiplex PCR, the repertoire was profiled, and TCRdb retains in-frame clones only, with some absent. The data show about 75,000 clones, about 89% seen once. The sequenced sample was CD4+ T cells from peripheral blood mononuclear cells, obtained before pregnancy. The receptors stem from a female donor with multiple sclerosis, enrolled in a pregnancy study. Both conserved end residues are part of each CDR3. A D gene is named only where the DNA matches it firmly. Clone size appears in some rows only: once, few, many, or a class for an expanded clone.

d_gene	j_gene	v_gene	abundance	CDR3aa	CDR3nt
NA	TRBJ2-1	TRBV5-1	NA	CASSPDLVGALSEQFF	TGCGCCAGCAGCCCGGATCTGGTGGGAGCGTTGAGTGAGCAGTTCTTC
NA	TRBJ2-7	TRBV10-2	NA	CASRADSYEQYF	TGCGCCAGCAGGGCCGACTCCTACGAGCAGTACTTC
NA	TRBJ1-2	TRBV14	NA	CASSQVYYAGGENGYTF	TGTGCCAGCAGCCAAGTTTACTACGCGGGGGGCGAGAATGGCTACACCTTC
TRBD1	TRBJ2-1	TRBV19	NA	CASSAPGQGTYNEQFF	TGTGCCAGTAGTGCTCCGGGACAGGGTACTTACAATGAGCAGTTCTTC
TRBD1	TRBJ1-2	TRBV2	NA	CASSGGTGYGYTF	TGTGCCAGCAGTGGCGGGACAGGGTATGGCTACACCTTC
TRBD2	TRBJ2-7	TRBV15	once	CATSRGRAGVSYEQYF	TGTGCCACCAGCAGAGGTCGAGCGGGAGTGTCCTACGAGCAGTACTTC
NA	TRBJ1-1	TRBV7-9	NA	CASSSPIGDTEAFF	TGTGCCAGCAGCTCCCCTATTGGTGACACTGAAGCTTTCTTT
NA	TRBJ1-2	TRBV6-5	NA	CASSYSGQGTYGYTF	TGTGCCAGCAGTTACTCGGGCCAGGGGACCTATGGCTACACCTTC
TRBD2	TRBJ2-2	TRBV5-1	NA	CASSSPLAGGASTGELFF	TGCGCCAGCAGCTCACCACTAGCGGGGGGGGCGAGCACCGGGGAGCTGTTTTTT
NA	TRBJ1-5	TRBV4-1	NA	CASSQYSDQPQHF	TGCGCCAGCAGCCAGTACTCCGATCAGCCCCAGCATTTT
NA	TRBJ1-2	TRBV7-2	NA	CASSLLRQNRRYYGYTF	TGTGCCAGCAGCTTACTCCGACAAAACCGACGGTATTATGGCTACACCTTC
NA	TRBJ1-6	TRBV27	NA	CASSLRRSNNSPLHF	TGTGCCAGCAGTTTAAGGAGGTCCAATAATTCACCCCTCCACTTT
TRBD1	TRBJ1-2	TRBV6-6	NA	CASTRDRVFGGYTF	TGTGCCAGCACACGGGACAGGGTGTTCGGAGGCTACACCTTC
TRBD1	TRBJ1-2	TRBV5-6	NA	CASSPGTEYYGYTF	TGTGCCAGCAGCCCCGGGACAGAATACTATGGCTACACCTTC
TRBD2	TRBJ2-7	TRBV7-8	NA	CASSGTSGSYEQYF	TGTGCCAGCAGTGGGACTAGCGGGAGCTACGAGCAGTACTTC
NA	TRBJ1-1	TRBV9	NA	CASSVATGGQLNTEAFF	TGTGCCAGCAGCGTAGCTACGGGGGGGCAGTTAAACACTGAAGCTTTCTTT
NA	TRBJ1-5	TRBV27	NA	CASSPGTEGPSNQPQHF	TGTGCCAGCAGTCCGGGCACGGAGGGGCCGAGCAATCAGCCCCAGCATTTT
NA	TRBJ1-2	TRBV9	NA	CASSVGFPNYGYTF	TGTGCCAGCAGCGTCGGTTTCCCTAACTATGGCTACACCTTC
TRBD1	TRBJ2-1	TRBV28	NA	CASSSIAGQDDEQFF	TGTGCCAGCAGTTCCATTGCAGGACAGGATGATGAGCAGTTCTTC
TRBD2	TRBJ2-3	TRBV29-1	NA	CSVDRLAVSTDTQYF	TGCAGCGTTGATCGTCTAGCGGTTTCCACAGATACGCAGTATTTT
TRBD2	TRBJ2-7	TRBV4-2	NA	CASSPRKASGVVYEQYF	TGTGCCAGCAGCCCCCGGAAAGCAAGCGGGGTAGTCTACGAGCAGTACTTC
TRBD2	TRBJ2-3	TRBV19	NA	CASSITGGGLTDTQYF	TGTGCCAGTAGTATTACGGGCGGGGGACTCACAGATACGCAGTATTTT
TRBD1	TRBJ2-7	TRBV18	NA	CASSPLGQGDEQYF	TGTGCCAGCTCACCACTCGGACAGGGAGACGAGCAGTACTTC
TRBD2	TRBJ2-5	TRBV11-2	NA	CASRSIREGLETQYF	TGTGCCAGCAGATCGATTCGGGAGGGCCTCGAGACCCAGTACTTC
NA	TRBJ1-5	TRBV2	NA	CASRAQGNSNQPQHF	TGTGCCAGCAGAGCACAGGGAAATAGCAATCAGCCCCAGCATTTT
TRBD1	TRBJ1-2	TRBV10-3	once	CAISEGGTGLTGYGYTF	TGTGCCATCAGTGAAGGGGGGACAGGCTTGACAGGCTATGGCTACACCTTC
NA	TRBJ1-2	TRBV19	NA	CASSQGTQRYYGYTF	TGTGCCAGTAGTCAGGGGACGCAAAGGTACTATGGCTACACCTTC